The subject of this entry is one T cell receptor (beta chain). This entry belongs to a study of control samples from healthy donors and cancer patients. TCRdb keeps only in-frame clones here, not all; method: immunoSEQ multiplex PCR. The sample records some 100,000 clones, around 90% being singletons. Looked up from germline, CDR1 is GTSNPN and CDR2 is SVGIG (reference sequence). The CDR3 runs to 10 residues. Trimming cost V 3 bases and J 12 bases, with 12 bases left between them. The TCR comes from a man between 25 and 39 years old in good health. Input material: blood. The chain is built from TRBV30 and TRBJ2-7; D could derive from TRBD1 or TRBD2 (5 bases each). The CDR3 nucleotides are TGTGCCTGGAGGGGGCGAGGGCTGTACTTC. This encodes CAWRGRGLYF.